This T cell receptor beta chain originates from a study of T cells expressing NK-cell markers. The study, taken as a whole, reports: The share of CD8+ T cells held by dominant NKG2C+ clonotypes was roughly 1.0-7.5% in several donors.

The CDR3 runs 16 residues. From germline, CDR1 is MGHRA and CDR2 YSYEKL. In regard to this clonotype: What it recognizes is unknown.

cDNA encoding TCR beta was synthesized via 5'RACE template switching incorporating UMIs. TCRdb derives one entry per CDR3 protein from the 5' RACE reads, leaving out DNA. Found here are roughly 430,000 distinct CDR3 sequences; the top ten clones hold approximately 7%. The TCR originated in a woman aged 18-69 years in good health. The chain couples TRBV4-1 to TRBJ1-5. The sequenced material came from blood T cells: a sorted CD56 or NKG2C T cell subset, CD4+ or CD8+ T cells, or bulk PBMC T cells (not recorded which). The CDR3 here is CASSQEQANSNQPQHF.